This TCR beta chain was recovered during a study of OX40 agonist ivuxolimab in advanced cancers. Individuals having autoimmune disease history or systemic immunosuppression were not enrolled. At cycle 4 day 1, cycle 7 day 1, and baseline, blood was sampled. Study results and caveats: In general, CD8+ T cells held more expanded clones than CD4+ did, on average.

The method was immunoSEQ multiplex PCR; TCRdb's version includes in-frame clones alone and lacks a portion of them. The sample yields roughly 92,000 clones, roughly nine tenths seen once. As concerns this clone: Antigen specificity is unknown.

The CDR3 length is 16 residues. Trimming stripped 2 bases from V and 2 bases from J, with 13 bases between. Germline values: CDR1 MDHEN, CDR2 SYDVKM. Sequenced here: CD4+ or CD8+ T cells sorted from blood, sampled in a trial of the OX40 agonist ivuxolimab. This TCR came from an adult with an advanced solid tumor such as melanoma, head and neck, liver or kidney cancer. The chain links TRBV28 to TRBJ1-5; D perhaps matches TRBD1 (5 bases). CDR3: CASSLKLGGGNQPQHF. The CDR3 nucleotides are TGTGCCAGCAGTTTAAAACTCGGGGGGGGCAATCAGCCCCAGCATTTT.